Each of the 21 T cell receptor beta chains below was sequenced from the same sample in a study of cytotoxic CD8 clonotypes in ibrutinib-treated CLL. The protocol was immunoSEQ multiplex PCR, while the TCRdb copy is restricted to in-frame clones and leaves out a portion. The sample yields approximately 91,000 clones, about 76% seen once. The input for sequencing was PBMCs, taken after 12 months of ibrutinib treatment. The receptors derive from a human donor with chronic lymphocytic leukemia.

J is TRBJ1-1 and V is TRBV27, with D possibly TRBD1 on 5 matching bases. Germline CDR1 is MNHEY and CDR2 is SMNVEV (reference sequence). This CDR3 spans 11 amino acids. Trimming shortened V by 7 bases and J by 9 bases, and 12 bases separated the two germline ends. The CDR3 loop reads CASTSGPQAFF. The DNA of the CDR3 is TGTGCCAGCACCTCGGGACCTCAAGCTTTCTTT.

Ten or more counts support this clone. The genes are TRBV6-5 and TRBJ2-7; D unresolved. The V gene's germline CDR1 is MNHEY and CDR2 SVGAGI. The CDR3 covers 13 residues. With 6 bases removed from V and 2 bases from J, the gap between germline ends came to 11 bases. CDR3 amino acids: CASRTGPTYEQYF. In DNA form, the CDR3 reads TGTGCCAGCAGGACCGGACCCACCTACGAGCAGTACTTC.

The genes are TRBV9 and TRBJ1-3; a possible D gene is TRBD1 (5 bases). The V gene lost 4 bases and the J gene lost 4 bases, with 15 bases spanning the gap. Germline assignment: CDR1 SGDLS and CDR2 YYNGEE. CDR3 length: 15 amino acids. The CDR3 sequence: CASSTREGLGNTIYF. The CDR3 DNA reads TGTGCCAGCAGCACCCGTGAGGGGTTGGGAAACACCATATATTTT.

This clone appeared a few times. The chain combines TRBV7-6 with TRBJ2-7; a possible D gene is TRBD1 (6 bases). Per germline, CDR1 SGHVS and CDR2 FNYEAQ. V was cut by 7 bases and J by 5 bases, with 24 bases left in between. There are 16 residues in the CDR3. The CDR3 sequence is CASTQGQGNPRDEQYF. CDR3 nucleotide sequence: TGTGCCAGCACCCAGGGGCAGGGCAACCCCCGGGACGAGCAGTACTTC. The full variable domain, rest sourced from reference TRBV7-6 and TRBJ2-7, is GAGVSQSPRYKVTKRGQDVALRCDPISGHVSLYWYRQALGQGPEFLTYFNYEAQQDKSGLPNDRFSAERPEGSISTLTIQRTEQRDSAMYRCASTQGQGNPRDEQYFGPGTRLTVT.

The gene calls are TRBV7-2 and TRBJ1-5; 9 bases are shared with TRBD1. This CDR3 is built from 16 residues. The trim removed 3 bases at V and 5 bases at J, leaving 8 bases unmatched. CDR1 is SGHTA, CDR2 FQGNSA, per germline. The CDR3 sequence: CASSLGQGGLYQPQHF. The CDR3 bases are TGTGCCAGCAGCTTGGGACAGGGAGGGTTGTATCAGCCCCAGCATTTT.

This clone was seen once. J is TRBJ1-2 and V is TRBV2, with a possible D match to TRBD1 (6 bases). The CDR3 has 14 amino acids. The V gene's germline CDR1 is SNHLY and CDR2 FYNNEI. The V and J ends lost 6 bases and 7 bases respectively, with 18 bases between them. CDR3 protein: CASREQGRGGGYTF. The CDR3 DNA reads as TGTGCCAGCAGGGAACAGGGCAGGGGCGGTGGCTACACCTTC.

The chain carries TRBV7-2 and TRBJ1-1, with D possibly TRBD1 on 5 matching bases. V shed 6 bases and J shed 4 bases, with 12 bases lying between them. The CDR3 is 13 amino acids. Germline-derived CDR1 and CDR2 are SGHTA and FQGNSA. The CDR3 sequence is CASRDRRGTEAFF. CDR3 sequence (DNA): TGTGCCAGCAGAGACCGGAGGGGCACTGAAGCTTTCTTT.

The chain links TRBV28 to TRBJ2-7; the D is unclear. The V end was cut by 8 bases, the J end by 3 bases, with 8 bases between. CDR1 and CDR2 (germline): MDHEN, SYDVKM. This CDR3 region has 11 residues. CDR3 region: CASGPRYEQYF. The CDR3 DNA reads TGTGCCAGCGGCCCCCGCTACGAGCAGTACTTC.

V usage is TRBV19 and J usage is TRBJ2-2, with D unclear. Germline values: CDR1 LNHDA, CDR2 SQIVND (reference sequence). This CDR3 has 13 amino acids. V was shortened by 3 bases and J by 3 bases, with 5 bases between the two germline ends. In nucleotides, the CDR3 is TGTGCCAGTAGTATTTGGGACACCGGGGAGCTGTTTTTT. Protein: CASSIWDTGELFF.

The chain is built from TRBV2 and TRBJ2-5; D uncertain. CDR1 is SNHLY, CDR2 FYNNEI, per germline. With 6 bases removed from V and 5 bases from J, the gap between germline ends came to 10 bases. CDR3 size: 12 residues. DNA of the CDR3: TGTGCCAGCAGACCGCTGGGGGAGACCCAGTACTTC. This translates into CASRPLGETQYF.

The rearrangement links TRBV18 to TRBJ1-1; the D is unclear. Germline values: CDR1 KGHSH, CDR2 LQKENI. CDR3 length: 13 residues. Trimming left V 0 bases short and J 4 bases short, with 6 bases between. The CDR3 region has the DNA TGTGCCAGCTCACCACCGGGGATCACTGAAGCTTTCTTT. This translates into CASSPPGITEAFF.

The chain couples TRBV27 to TRBJ2-2; a possible D gene is TRBD2 (5 bases). CDR3 length equals 17 residues. Germline CDR1 reads MNHEY; CDR2 reads SMNVEV (reference sequence). Trimming took off 6 bases at V and 0 bases at J, with 17 bases between the two ends. CDR3 protein: CASRLGRGSANTGELFF. CDR3 sequence (DNA): TGTGCCAGCAGACTCGGACGTGGGAGTGCGAACACCGGGGAGCTGTTTTTT.

This chain uses TRBV10-1 with TRBJ2-7, with a weak D call TRBD2 (5 bases). The ends were cut back, 2 bases at V and 9 bases at J, with 8 bases in the middle. The germline gives CDR1 WNHNN, CDR2 SYGVQD (reference sequence). CDR3 length: 11 amino acids. Here the CDR3 reads CASSEEGGQYF. The CDR3 DNA reads as TGCGCCAGCAGTGAGGAGGGTGGGCAGTACTTC.

The chain uses TRBV4-2 and TRBJ2-1, with TRBD2 identical over 9 bases. The junction had 8 bases not matched to a gene; V was cut back by 3 bases and J by 5 bases. CDR1 is LGHNA, CDR2 YNFKEQ, per germline. The CDR3 length is 16 residues. CDR3 residues: CASSQWRGGGNNEQFF. Here the CDR3 DNA reads TGTGCCAGCAGCCAGTGGCGCGGGGGGGGTAACAATGAGCAGTTCTTC.

V and J are TRBV7-9 and TRBJ2-7; TRBD2 is a possible D gene (6 bases). The CDR3 is made up of 14 amino acids. V lost 5 bases to trimming and J lost 1 base, with 12 bases between them. Looked up from germline, CDR1 is SEHNR and CDR2 is FQNEAQ (reference sequence). CDR3 protein: CASSQAGRSYEQYF. CDR3 DNA: TGTGCCAGCAGCCAGGCGGGACGGTCCTACGAGCAGTACTTC.

This clone was seen a single time. This chain links TRBV4-1 with TRBJ2-5, with TRBD2 matching over 7 bases. Germline V gene lookup returns CDR1 MGHRA and CDR2 YSYEKL. The V segment lost 1 base and the J segment 1 base; nucleotides outside the gene matches: 6. There are 16 residues in the CDR3. In nucleotides, the CDR3 is TGCGCCAGCAGCCAAGGTGGGTGGGAGGGCCAAGAGACCCAGTACTTC. It is translated as CASSQGGWEGQETQYF.

V gene TRBV2 combines with J gene TRBJ2-7; no clear D. Trimming shortened V by 5 bases and J by 2 bases, and 7 bases separated the two germline ends. This CDR3 is built from 12 residues. Germline V gene lookup returns CDR1 SNHLY and CDR2 FYNNEI. The CDR3 bases are TGTGCCAGCAGTCGAACCCCCTACGAGCAGTACTTC. It yields the protein CASSRTPYEQYF. Based on the CDR3 plus reference TRBV2 and TRBJ2-7, the full variable domain is EPEVTQTPSHQVTQMGQEVILRCVPISNHLYFYWYRQILGQKVEFLVSFYNNEISEKSEIFDDQFSVERPDGSNFTLKIRSTKLEDSAMYFCASSRTPYEQYFGPGTRLTVT.

The chain uses TRBV5-1 and TRBJ2-7; 10 nucleotides agree with TRBD1. CDR1 and CDR2 from the germline V gene are SGHRS and YFSETQ. The CDR3 runs 15 residues. J was trimmed by 3 bases and V by 3 bases; bases with no gene match: 6. The CDR3 loop reads CASSWGRDRGYEQYF. In DNA, the CDR3 is TGCGCCAGCAGCTGGGGCCGGGACAGGGGCTACGAGCAGTACTTC.

The chain joins TRBV7-7 to TRBJ2-5; D possibly corresponds to TRBD2 (7 bases). This CDR3 is 14 amino acids long. Trimming stripped 5 bases from V and 0 bases from J, with 10 bases between. Germline V gene sequence: CDR1 SSHAT, CDR2 FNYEAQ (reference sequence). The CDR3 DNA sequence: TGTGCCAGCAGCGGCGGGGGCCACCAAGAGACCCAGTACTTC. It translates to CASSGGGHQETQYF.

This sequence joins TRBV27 and TRBJ2-7, with 9 bases identical to TRBD2. V shed 5 bases and J 2 bases; nucleotides not matched to a gene: 1. The CDR3 covers 13 residues. Germline CDR1 is MNHEY and CDR2 is SMNVEV (reference sequence). CDR3: CASSAGGPYEQYF. CDR3 in DNA: TGTGCCAGCAGTGCGGGGGGGCCCTACGAGCAGTACTTC.

CDR3 nucleotides: TGTGCCAGCAGCCTCGGGGGACCAGGGGGTGAGCAGTTCTTC. Protein sequence: CASSLGGPGGEQFF. V gene TRBV5-6 combines with J gene TRBJ2-1; D might be TRBD1 (7 bases). Germline V gene lookup returns CDR1 SGHDT and CDR2 YYEEEE. V shed 4 bases and J shed 9 bases, with 17 bases lying between them. The CDR3 is 14 amino acids.